A selection of T cell receptor beta chains follows, all from one sample in a study of T cell responses to AZD1222 COVID-19 vaccine. Sequenced by immunoSEQ multiplex PCR; TCRdb stores in-frame clones only, minus some. This table has 150,000 to 180,000 clones, about 88% appearing once. The material sequenced was peripheral blood, taken on day 0 of AZD1222 vaccination. The source of these receptors is an adult in good health. Both conserved end residues are part of each CDR3. The D gene is left open where the match is weak. Size tells how often a clone was seen (once, few, many) or the class of an expanded clone, and some rows leave it out.

CDR3 protein	CDR3 DNA	V gene	J gene	CDR3 length	D gene	clone size
CSVEKGFGDTIYF	TGCAGCGTTGAGAAAGGGTTCGGGGACACCATATATTTT	TRBV29-1	TRBJ1-3	13	.	.
CASSSFQGEAFF	TGTGCCAGCAGCTCATTTCAGGGGGAAGCTTTCTTT	TRBV5-4	TRBJ1-1	12	.	.
CASSWVPPYEQYF	TGTGCCAGCAGTTGGGTCCCCCCCTACGAGCAGTACTTC	TRBV27	TRBJ2-7	13	.	.
CASSLETGELFF	TGTGCCAGCAGTTTGGAGACCGGGGAGCTGTTTTTT	TRBV12-3/TRBV12-4	TRBJ2-2	12	.	.
CASSQESLGVAGASTGELFF	TGTGCCAGCAGCCAAGAAAGTTTAGGGGTAGCGGGGGCCTCCACCGGGGAGCTGTTTTTT	TRBV3-1/TRBV3-2	TRBJ2-2	20	TRBD2	.
CSVKPPGGTGNIQYF	TGCAGCGTTAAACCCCCCGGGGGCACGGGAAACATTCAGTACTTC	TRBV29-1	TRBJ2-4	15	.	.
CASSEFRTPVTGNTIYF	TGCGCCAGCAGTGAGTTCCGGACACCAGTTACGGGAAACACCATATATTTT	TRBV10-2	TRBJ1-3	17	.	.
CASSKVYRVLSRNQPQHF	TGTGCCAGCAGCAAAGTCTACAGGGTATTGAGTAGGAATCAGCCCCAGCATTTT	TRBV21-1	TRBJ1-5	18	.	.
CASGPSGADQPQHF	TGTGCTAGTGGCCCATCAGGGGCAGATCAGCCCCAGCATTTT	TRBV12-5	TRBJ1-5	14	.	.
CASSENRRDPSTDTQYF	TGTGCCAGCAGTGAAAACCGGCGGGACCCAAGCACAGATACGCAGTATTTT	TRBV9	TRBJ2-3	17	.	.
CASSLGGSTDEQYF	TGTGCCAGCAGTCTCGGGGGCTCTACGGACGAGCAGTACTTC	TRBV6-2/TRBV6-3	TRBJ2-7	14	.	.
CASSPPVGPEQYF	TGTGCCAGCTCACCACCGGTAGGGCCCGAGCAGTACTTC	TRBV18	TRBJ2-7	13	.	.
CASSSEPYEAFF	TGTGCCAGCAGTTCGGAGCCCTATGAAGCTTTCTTT	TRBV12-3/TRBV12-4	TRBJ1-1	12	.	.
CASSPTTGTNEQFF	TGCGCCAGCAGCCCTACGACCGGGACCAATGAGCAGTTCTTC	TRBV5-1	TRBJ2-1	14	.	.
CASSPGRQNEQFF	TGTGCCAGCAGTCCGGGACGGCAAAATGAGCAGTTCTTC	TRBV2	TRBJ2-1	13	.	.
CASSSSRSGNTIYF	TGTGCCAGCAGCTCCAGTCGTTCAGGAAACACCATATATTTT	TRBV7-9	TRBJ1-3	14	.	.
CASSPYGEQFF	TGTGCCAGCAGCCCGTATGGTGAGCAGTTCTTC	TRBV7-2	TRBJ2-1	11	.	.
CASSLGQGASYEQYF	TGTGCCAGCAGCTTGGGTCAGGGGGCCTCCTACGAGCAGTACTTC	TRBV5-5	TRBJ2-7	15	TRBD1	.
CAMRQGEANTEAFF	TGTGCCATGCGACAGGGGGAGGCCAACACTGAAGCTTTCTTT	TRBV10-3	TRBJ1-1	14	TRBD1	.
CASSVQGTGNTIYF	TGTGCCAGCAGCGTACAGGGGACTGGAAACACCATATATTTT	TRBV9	TRBJ1-3	14	.	.
CASSLVRLGRGTEAFF	TGTGCCAGCAGCTTAGTTCGCCTAGGACGGGGGACTGAAGCTTTCTTT	TRBV7-2	TRBJ1-1	16	.	few
CATSREGSNYGYTF	TGTGCCACCAGCAGAGAAGGCAGTAACTATGGCTACACCTTC	TRBV15	TRBJ1-2	14	.	once
CASSQGRGGAFYEQYF	TGCGCCAGCAGCCAGGGGCGGGGGGGCGCTTTTTACGAGCAGTACTTC	TRBV4-3	TRBJ2-7	16	TRBD2	.
CASSPDRGHGYTF	TGTGCCAGTAGCCCCGACAGGGGCCATGGCTACACCTTC	TRBV19	TRBJ1-2	13	TRBD1	.
CASSLGPSGHQETQYF	TGCGCCAGCAGCTTGGGCCCCTCGGGTCACCAAGAGACCCAGTACTTC	TRBV5-1	TRBJ2-5	16	.	.
CASSTSTGRGAYGYTF	TGTGCCAGTAGTACTTCGACAGGGCGGGGAGCTTATGGCTACACCTTC	TRBV19	TRBJ1-2	16	TRBD1	.
CATSEGQGIGYTF	TGTGCCACCAGTGAGGGACAGGGAATAGGCTACACCTTC	TRBV24-1	TRBJ1-2	13	TRBD1	once
CSADSAGQFF	TGCAGCGCCGACAGCGCGGGGCAGTTCTTC	TRBV29-1	TRBJ2-1	10	.	.
CASSLRDGQGGNQPQHF	TGTGCCAGCAGCTTAAGGGACGGACAGGGGGGGAATCAGCCCCAGCATTTT	TRBV11-2	TRBJ1-5	17	TRBD1	.
CASSPSGVSAYEQYF	TGTGCCAGCAGCCCCAGCGGGGTGAGCGCCTACGAGCAGTACTTC	TRBV9	TRBJ2-7	15	TRBD2	.
CASSYSPGVTNEKLFF	TGTGCCAGCAGTTACTCGCCGGGAGTTACTAATGAAAAACTGTTTTTT	TRBV6-2/TRBV6-3	TRBJ1-4	16	.	.
CASSLFQGAETQYF	TGTGCCAGCAGCTTATTCCAGGGCGCAGAGACCCAGTACTTC	TRBV7-2	TRBJ2-5	14	.	.
CASSPQGAGDGYTF	TGTGCCAGCTCACCGCAGGGGGCGGGAGATGGCTACACCTTC	TRBV18	TRBJ1-2	14	TRBD1	.
CAIRDTSTGVGDGYTF	TGTGCCATCAGAGACACATCAACAGGGGTTGGGGATGGCTACACCTTC	TRBV10-3	TRBJ1-2	16	TRBD1	.
CASSGGQERYYEQYF	TGTGCCAGCAGCGGAGGACAGGAACGTTACTACGAGCAGTACTTC	TRBV5-6	TRBJ2-7	15	TRBD1	.